A selection of T cell receptor beta chains follows, all from one sample in a study of Graves' ophthalmopathy and Graves' hyperthyroidism. TCRdb processed the multiplex PCR reads anew with MiXCR; each CDR3 protein has one entry. Of a few hundred thousand distinct CDR3 sequences in the sample, 20% to 25% were seen once. Sequenced input: peripheral blood. The receptor source for this set is a woman between 50 and 59 years old with Graves' ophthalmopathy. The conserved cysteine and the conserved F or W are not part of the CDR3 here. The order of the fields is J gene, V gene, CDR3 protein.

TRBJ1-1 | TRBV12-3/TRBV12-4 | ASMGGTYTEAF
TRBJ2-5 | TRBV28 | ASIGGTRGTQY
TRBJ2-6 | TRBV6-5 | ASSTSSGANVLT
TRBJ1-1 | TRBV20-1 | SARGLWTVNTEAF
TRBJ2-7 | TRBV6-2/TRBV6-3 | ASGNNYEQY
TRBJ2-7 | TRBV20-1 | SANPGLAGGLLSYEQY
TRBJ2-2 | TRBV6-1 | ASSDLGDAGELF
TRBJ2-5 | TRBV18 | ASSPQNRQETQY
TRBJ2-7 | TRBV18 | ASSPGLAGGGYEQY
TRBJ1-1 | TRBV29-1 | STVTGATEAF
TRBJ2-7 | TRBV10-3 | AISPGLAGDEQY
TRBJ1-3 | TRBV20-1 | SASEGASGNTIY
TRBJ2-7 | TRBV28 | ASSLLGRQY
TRBJ1-2 | TRBV24-1 | ATEDSRRNGCT
TRBJ2-2 | TRBV5-1 | ASSPSGRESTGELF
TRBJ2-2 | TRBV7-2 | ASLGASRTVGELF
TRBJ1-6 | TRBV18 | ATSGGPNSPLH
TRBJ2-5 | TRBV7-9 | ASSTLGYSWNQETQY
TRBJ2-3 | TRBV11-1 | ASSSGQFHVDTQY
TRBJ2-7 | TRBV4-1 | ASSQGTGNEQY
TRBJ1-2 | TRBV11-2 | ASSLDTGVYPGYT
TRBJ1-1 | TRBV7-2 | ASSLGGTVTEAF
TRBJ1-2 | TRBV5-1 | ASSLTQNYGYT
TRBJ2-5 | TRBV20-1 | SADQMGTSGSIETQY
TRBJ1-1 | TRBV28 | ASSPNRGPNTEAF
TRBJ2-7 | TRBV18 | ASSPQATTVFEQY
TRBJ1-6 | TRBV15 | ATSRDRALNSPLH
TRBJ1-2 | TRBV5-6 | ASSSYGTPYGYT
TRBJ1-5 | TRBV2 | ASSDGRRPNQPQH
TRBJ1-1 | TRBV19 | ASSNPGGGGEAF
TRBJ2-7 | TRBV6-5 | ASSWDAAGMGEQY
TRBJ1-2 | TRBV30 | AWSVNKNYGYT
TRBJ2-7 | TRBV12-5 | ASGPGGYEQY
TRBJ1-2 | TRBV29-1 | SVVKGEGGYT